These T cell receptor beta chains were read from a single sample in a study of blood T cell repertoires in COVID-19. Profiling relied on immunoSEQ multiplex PCR, and the TCRdb table lists in-frame clones only, not all of them. The table shows about 140,000 clones, with roughly 88% occurring only once. The specimen sequenced was PBMCs or T cells enriched from blood (not recorded which). Receptors originate from a man between 65 and 85 years old who had been exposed to COVID-19. Each CDR3 is given with its conserved first and last residue. Fields, in order: V gene, D gene, J gene, CDR3 length, CDR3 DNA, CDR3 protein. A D gene is named only where the DNA matches it firmly.

v_call: TRBV19; d_call: NA; j_call: TRBJ1-5; cdr3_length: 16; cdr3_nt: TGTGCCAGTAACCAGGGCCAGGGCCGGGGCAATCAGCCCCAGCATTTT; cdr3_aa: CASNQGQGRGNQPQHF
v_call: TRBV7-2; d_call: TRBD1; j_call: TRBJ1-2; cdr3_length: 17; cdr3_nt: TGTGCCAGCAGCCCCAGCCGGGACAGGCGGACTAACTATGGCTACACCTTC; cdr3_aa: CASSPSRDRRTNYGYTF
v_call: TRBV6-1; d_call: NA; j_call: TRBJ1-1; cdr3_length: 14; cdr3_nt: TGTGCCAGCAGTGAAAGGGGCGCGAACACTGAAGCTTTCTTT; cdr3_aa: CASSERGANTEAFF
v_call: TRBV29-1; d_call: NA; j_call: TRBJ1-1; cdr3_length: 14; cdr3_nt: TGCAGCGTTGGACTGGACAGTGAATACACTGAAGCTTTCTTT; cdr3_aa: CSVGLDSEYTEAFF
v_call: TRBV24-1; d_call: NA; j_call: TRBJ2-4; cdr3_length: 18; cdr3_nt: TGTGCCACCAGTGATTTGGCCAGGACAGATCCCCATCAAAACATTCAGTACTTC; cdr3_aa: CATSDLARTDPHQNIQYF
v_call: TRBV14; d_call: NA; j_call: TRBJ2-3; cdr3_length: 13; cdr3_nt: TGTGCCAGCAAAAATCAGCTAGCGCCTACGCAGTATTTT; cdr3_aa: CASKNQLAPTQYF
v_call: TRBV19; d_call: TRBD1; j_call: TRBJ1-5; cdr3_length: 14; cdr3_nt: TGTGCCAGCTCCGGGACAGGGGGCGTTCAGCCCCAGCATTTT; cdr3_aa: CASSGTGGVQPQHF
v_call: TRBV6-5; d_call: TRBD1; j_call: TRBJ1-1; cdr3_length: 15; cdr3_nt: TGTGCCAGCAGCGCGGACAGGGGCCTCAACACTGAAGCTTTCTTT; cdr3_aa: CASSADRGLNTEAFF
v_call: TRBV3-1/TRBV3-2; d_call: NA; j_call: TRBJ1-3; cdr3_length: 12; cdr3_nt: TGTGCCAGCACCTACTCTGGAAACACCATATATTTT; cdr3_aa: CASTYSGNTIYF
v_call: TRBV9; d_call: TRBD1; j_call: TRBJ1-3; cdr3_length: 15; cdr3_nt: TGTGCCAGCAGCGCCCGACAGGGGGCTGGAAACACCATATATTTT; cdr3_aa: CASSARQGAGNTIYF
v_call: TRBV4-3; d_call: TRBD1; j_call: TRBJ1-2; cdr3_length: 15; cdr3_nt: TGCGCCAGCAGCCAAGCCGGGACAGGGAACTATGGCTACACCTTC; cdr3_aa: CASSQAGTGNYGYTF